Listed below are T cell receptor beta chains from one sample, sequenced in a study of cytomegalovirus exposure and HLA in healthy donors. Sequenced by immunoSEQ multiplex PCR; TCRdb stores in-frame clones only, minus some. The sample carries about 140,000 clones, around 84% recorded once. Source material: PBMCs. These receptors were taken from a man aged 50-59 years in good health and CMV-seronegative. CDR3s leave out the opening cysteine and the closing phenylalanine or tryptophan. Not every row has a clone size; where given, it reads once, few, many or a size class.

v_gene	abundance	CDR3aa
TRBV27	-	ASSFRGSGTDTQY
TRBV25-1	-	ASSKRQETQY
TRBV11-3	-	ASSLDNYHGYT
TRBV15	-	ATSREKLAGSTDTQY
TRBV6-5	-	ASRFVGGGVNEQF
TRBV28	-	ASSLRAGGDIQY
TRBV7-8	-	ASSLSLAGNTDTQY
TRBV23-1	once	ASSPGTGYNEQF
TRBV7-9	-	ASSVYAGTGGQPQH
TRBV5-1	-	ASSLGGEGSYEQY
TRBV28	-	ASSLLLEAF
TRBV27	-	ASSVLAGVSTDTQY